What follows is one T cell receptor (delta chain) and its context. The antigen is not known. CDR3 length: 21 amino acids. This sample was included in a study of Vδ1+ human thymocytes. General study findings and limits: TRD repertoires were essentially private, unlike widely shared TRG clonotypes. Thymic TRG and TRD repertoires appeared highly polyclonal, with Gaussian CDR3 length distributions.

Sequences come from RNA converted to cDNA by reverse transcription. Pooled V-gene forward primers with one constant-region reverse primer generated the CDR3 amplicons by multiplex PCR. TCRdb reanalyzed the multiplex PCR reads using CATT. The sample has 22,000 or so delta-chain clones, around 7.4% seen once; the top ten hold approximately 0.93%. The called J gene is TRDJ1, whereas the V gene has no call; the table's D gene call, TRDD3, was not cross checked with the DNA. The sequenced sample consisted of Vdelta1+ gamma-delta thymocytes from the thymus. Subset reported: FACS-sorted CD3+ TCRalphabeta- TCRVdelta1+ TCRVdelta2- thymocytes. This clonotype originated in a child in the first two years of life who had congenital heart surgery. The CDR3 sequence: CALGELEVLGDPRLYTDKLIF. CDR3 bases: TGTGCTCTTGGGGAACTTGAGGTACTGGGGGACCCCCGCCTGTACACCGATAAACTCATCTTT.